This record concerns one T cell receptor beta chain sequence. Its specificity is not known. These donors were members of the roughly 120-subject validation cohort, a group separate from the roughly 670-subject first cohort. This record belongs to a study of cytomegalovirus exposure and HLA in healthy donors. Looking at the study overall: The approximately 120 validation repertoires, a later analysis reported, used the same platform as the roughly 650 repertoires from the first cohort. Overall study results and limits: Rare TCR sequences predominated, though certain public TCRs were found in many donors. A classifier reportedly called cytomegalovirus status with high sensitivity and specificity.

Sequenced by immunoSEQ multiplex PCR; TCRdb stores in-frame clones only, minus some. The profile shows 130,000 to 150,000 clones, around nine tenths of them singletons. Germline V gives CDR1 MNHNY, CDR2 SVGAGI (reference sequence). The CDR3 extends over 14 amino acids. J gave up 1 base and V 5 bases, and 3 bases lay outside the gene matches. The sample was PBMCs. This chain uses TRBV6-6 with TRBJ2-7, with 9 bases identical to TRBD2. This clonotype was sampled from a young woman in good health and CMV-seropositive. The CDR3 sequence: CASSGGLASYEQYF. The CDR3 nucleotides are TGTGCCAGCAGTGGGGGACTAGCTTCCTACGAGCAGTACTTC.